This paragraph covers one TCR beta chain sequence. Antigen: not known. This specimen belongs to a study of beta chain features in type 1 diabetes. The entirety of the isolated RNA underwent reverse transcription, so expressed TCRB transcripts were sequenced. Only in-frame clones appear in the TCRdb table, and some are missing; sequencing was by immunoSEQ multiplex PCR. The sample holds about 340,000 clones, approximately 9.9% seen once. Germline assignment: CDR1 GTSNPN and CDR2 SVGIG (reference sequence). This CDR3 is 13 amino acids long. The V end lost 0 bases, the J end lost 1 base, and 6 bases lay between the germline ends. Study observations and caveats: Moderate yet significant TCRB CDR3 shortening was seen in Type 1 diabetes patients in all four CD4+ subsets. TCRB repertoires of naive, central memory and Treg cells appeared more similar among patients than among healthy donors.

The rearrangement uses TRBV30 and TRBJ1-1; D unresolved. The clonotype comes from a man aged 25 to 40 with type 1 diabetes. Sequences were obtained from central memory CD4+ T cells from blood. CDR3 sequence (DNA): TGTGCCTGGAGTGTAGCCAGGAACACTGAAGCTTTCTTT. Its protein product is CAWSVARNTEAFF.